One and the same sample provided the 22 T cell receptor beta chains below, sequenced in a study of tumor and adjacent non-tumor tissue in lung cancer. The library came from three nested PCR rounds adapted from ARM-PCR protocols. MiXCR was run by TCRdb on the multiplex PCR reads, yielding one entry per CDR3 protein. The sample carries about 200,000 distinct CDR3 sequences, 60% to 85% recorded once. RNA was extracted from bulk tissue without any cell sorting. Sequenced input: lung tumor tissue. Receptor source: a man between 60 and 75 years old with non-small cell lung cancer.

V gene TRBV6-2 or TRBV6-3 combines with J gene TRBJ2-7; TRBD2 matches at 7 bases. CDR3 length: 14 residues. The ends lost 6 bases at V and 2 bases at J; junction bases unmatched: 7. The V gene's germline CDR1 is MNHEY and CDR2 SVGEGT. This chain's CDR3 is CASSASGATYEQYF. The CDR3 nucleotides are TGTGCCAGCAGCGCTAGCGGTGCTACCTACGAGCAGTACTTC.

Comments on this clonotype: An end of the junction differs from the germline gene, which may be a read error. This rearrangement joins TRBV11-3 to TRBJ2-7; 12 nucleotides align to TRBD2. Per germline, CDR1 SGHNT and CDR2 YENEEA. The CDR3 is 15 amino acids. For the CDR3, the DNA is TGTGCCATCAGCATCGGGACTAGCGGGCGCTACGAGCAGTACTTT. It encodes CAISIGTSGRYEQYF.

This clonotype was seen ten or more times. The J gene is TRBJ1-1, the V gene TRBV4-2; no reliable D call. Trimming removed 2 bases from V and 0 bases from J, with 7 bases in between. The CDR3 sequence is 14 residues long. Germline V CDR1 and CDR2: LGHNA, YNFKEQ. As DNA, the CDR3 is TGTGCCAGCAGCCAAACCACTTTGAACACTGAAGCTTTCTTT. Protein sequence: CASSQTTLNTEAFF.

As regards this clonotype: Germline and junction disagree at one end, which may indicate a read error. The chain has TRBV20-1 and TRBJ2-3, with TRBD2 as a possible D gene (5 bases). The CDR3 spans 17 residues. Germline assignment: CDR1 DFQATT and CDR2 SNEGSKA (reference sequence). CDR3 in amino acids: CSARDLQAGSNTDAQYF. CDR3 DNA: TGCAGTGCTAGAGATCTCCAGGCGGGTAGTAACACAGATGCGCAGTATTTT.

This clonotype showed up just once. This sequence may be a read error, since a much larger clone differs from it by one base. The CDR3 protein is CSVEPKVGGYTF. The CDR3 DNA sequence: TGCAGCGTTGAACCTAAAGTGGGGGGCTACACCTTC. The rearrangement links TRBV29-1 to TRBJ1-2; no reliable D call. Germline V CDR1 and CDR2: SQVTM, ANQGSEA. This CDR3 has 12 amino acids. V was trimmed by 2 bases and J by 8 bases, leaving 12 bases between them.

This clonotype was recorded only once. Since a much larger clone is just one base distant, this may be a read error. The CDR3 ends on some other residue instead of the conserved phenylalanine or tryptophan, so this is likely a read error. This sequence joins TRBV20-1 and TRBJ2-3; D unresolved. The ends were cut back, 3 bases at V and 0 bases at J, with 4 bases in the middle. CDR3 length: 12 amino acids. CDR1 is DFQATT and CDR2 is SNEGSKA in the germline V gene (reference sequence). CDR3: CSASFSTDTQYL. The CDR3 DNA sequence: TGCAGTGCTAGCTTTAGCACAGATACGCAGTATCTT.

Turning to this clonotype: At one end the junction does not follow the germline gene, possibly because of a read error. V usage is TRBV6-4 and J usage is TRBJ2-2; D may be TRBD1 or TRBD2 (5 bases each). The germline V gene encodes CDR1 MRHNA and CDR2 SNTAGT. The CDR3 totals 13 residues. CDR3 nucleotide sequence: TGTACCAGCAGTGATCAGGGCACCGGGGAGCTCTTTTTT. This encodes CTSSDQGTGELFF.

This clonotype was counted between two and nine times. The V call is TRBV4-1, the J call TRBJ2-7; D could derive from TRBD1 or TRBD2 (5 bases each). Germline loops: CDR1 MGHRA, CDR2 YSYEKL. The CDR3 sequence is 14 residues long. The V gene lost 1 base and the J gene lost 7 bases, with 14 bases spanning the gap. The CDR3 nucleotides read TGCGCCAGCAGCCAAGGTGGGACCTCGGGAGAGCAGTACTTC. It yields the protein CASSQGGTSGEQYF.

As regards this clonotype: This may stem from a read error, because a much larger clone lies one nucleotide away. Written as DNA, the CDR3 is TGTGCCAGCAGCTTGGTAGCGGCCCAGGGATATATAGATACGCAGTTTTTT. This sequence encodes CASSLVAAQGYIDTQFF. The chain combines TRBV5-5 with TRBJ2-3; a weak D match, TRBD2 (6 bases). The germline gives CDR1 SGHKS, CDR2 YYEKEE (reference sequence). The CDR3 spans 17 residues.

Remarks on this clonotype: As the CDR3 is not closed by the conserved phenylalanine or tryptophan, this likely results from a read error. The chain couples TRBV12-3 or TRBV12-4 to TRBJ2-4, with D possibly TRBD1 on 6 matching bases. CDR3 length equals 15 residues. The CDR3 DNA reads as TGTGACAGCAGTTTAAAGTTTGGACAGAAAAACATTCAGTACTTA. It codes for CDSSLKFGQKNIQYL.

For this clonotype: One base away lies a much larger clone, so this may be a sequencing read error. The J gene is TRBJ2-1, the V gene TRBV6-1, with 8 nucleotides matching TRBD2. With 2 bases clipped from V and 5 bases from J, the junction kept 5 bases outside the gene matches. Germline CDR1 MNHNS, CDR2 SASEGT. The CDR3 is made up of 15 amino acids. DNA of the CDR3: TGTGCCAGCAGTGAATTCGCGGGGGGCCACAATGAGCAGTTCTTC. Its translation is CASSEFAGGHNEQFF.

The chain couples TRBV6-5 to TRBJ2-1, with D perhaps matching TRBD1 or TRBD2 (5 bases each). The CDR3 spans 11 residues. Between the trimmed V and J ends, which lost 4 bases and 11 bases, there was a span of 9 bases. Germline assignment: CDR1 MNHEY and CDR2 SVGAGI. The CDR3 region is CASSWGNKQFF. The CDR3 DNA reads as TGTGCCAGCAGTTGGGGGAATAAGCAGTTCTTC.

To note about this clonotype: A clone one base away is much larger, so this may be a read error. The CDR3: CSARAPGLARTRYF. CDR3 DNA sequence: TGCAGTGCTAGAGCCCCGGGACTAGCGCGTACGCGGTATTTT. The V gene is TRBV20-1, the J gene TRBJ2-3; TRBD2 aligns across 10 bases. The germline V gene encodes CDR1 DFQATT and CDR2 SNEGSKA (reference sequence). The CDR3 is 14 residues long.

The table lists this clonotype with a few counts. This sequence joins TRBV5-1 and TRBJ2-7; unclear D gene. Trimming cost V 4 bases and J 3 bases, with 17 bases left between them. This CDR3 spans 15 amino acids. Per germline, CDR1 SGHRS and CDR2 YFSETQ. CDR3 region: CASSPQSFSFYEQYF. CDR3 coding DNA: TGCGCCAGCAGCCCACAGTCGTTCTCCTTCTACGAGCAGTACTTC. The whole variable domain, remainder taken from reference TRBV5-1 and TRBJ2-7, is KAGVTQTPRYLIKTRGQQVTLSCSPISGHRSVSWYQQTPGQGLQFLFEYFSETQRNKGNFPGRFSGRQFSNSRSEMNVSTLELGDSALYLCASSPQSFSFYEQYFGPGTRLTVT.

This rearrangement joins TRBV6-5 to TRBJ2-7; D might be TRBD1 or TRBD2, each matching 5 bases. With 8 bases removed from V and 13 bases from J, the gap between germline ends came to 30 bases. This CDR3 is built from 15 residues. The germline CDR1 and CDR2 sequences are MNHEY and SVGAGI. CDR3 in DNA: TGTGCCAGCGGCAATGGGGGAGTCACTCGATACGAGCGTTACTTC. This codes for CASGNGGVTRYERYF.

With regard to this clonotype: One end of the junction varies from germline; a read error may be responsible. The chain joins TRBV20-1 to TRBJ2-1; D might be TRBD1 or TRBD2, each matching 5 bases. The CDR3 has 17 amino acids. Germline assignment: CDR1 DFQATT and CDR2 SNEGSKA (reference sequence). CDR3 amino acids: CCARDSGTRTSYNEQFF. In nucleotides, the CDR3 is TGCTGTGCTAGGGATAGTGGGACCAGGACGTCCTACAATGAGCAGTTCTTC.

This clonotype has more than one count but fewer than ten. The J gene is TRBJ2-1, the V gene TRBV20-1; the match to TRBD2 covers 7 bases. CDR1 and CDR2 from the germline V gene are DFQATT and SNEGSKA (reference sequence). V shed 4 bases, J shed 7 bases, and the junction held 10 bases outside the gene matches. There are 14 residues in the CDR3. CDR3 region: CSATLGEGGNEQFF. Written as DNA, the CDR3 is TGCAGTGCTACCCTGGGGGAGGGAGGGAATGAGCAGTTCTTC.

On this clonotype itself: The junction departs from the called germline gene at one end, perhaps through a read error. The chain uses TRBV28 and TRBJ2-7; D is perhaps TRBD1 (6 bases). Germline V gene data show CDR1 as MDHEN and CDR2 as SYDVKM. The CDR3 has 12 amino acids. This CDR3 is CTSRQVSYEQYF. CDR3 in DNA: TGTACCAGCAGACAGGTTTCTTACGAGCAGTACTTC.

The genes are TRBV11-2 and TRBJ1-3; D gene ambiguous. Germline V gene lookup returns CDR1 SGHAT and CDR2 FQNNGV. Trimming took 9 bases from V and 0 from J, leaving 18 bases between them. The CDR3 covers 16 residues. The CDR3 loop reads CASTLKGYLSGNTIYF. Written as DNA, the CDR3 is TGTGCCAGTACCCTAAAGGGATATCTCTCTGGAAACACCATATATTTT.

J is TRBJ1-1 and V is TRBV20-1, with TRBD1 as a possible D gene (6 bases). CDR1 DFQATT and CDR2 SNEGSKA come from the germline V gene (reference sequence). The CDR3 totals 18 residues. The CDR3 nucleotides are TGCGGTACTCTTCCCCTCCCAGGGGTTCGTGCGGTGAACACTGAAGCTTTCTTT. Encoded protein: CGTLPLPGVRAVNTEAFF.

Regarding this clonotype: Its ends do not fully match the called genes, so a read error is possible. The J gene is TRBJ2-7, the V gene TRBV28, with a possible D match to TRBD2 (6 bases). CDR3 length equals 13 residues. CDR1 MDHEN and CDR2 SYDVKM come from the germline V gene. CDR3 region: CASNLTSPYEQYF. The DNA of the CDR3 is TGTGCCAGCAATTTAACTAGCCCCTACGAGCAGTACTTC. Supplemented by reference TRBV28 and TRBJ2-7, the full variable domain reads DVKVTQSSRYLVKRTGEKVFLECVQDMDHENMFWYRQDPGLGLRLIYFSYDVKMKEKGDIPEGYSVSREKKERFSLILESASTNQTSMYLCASNLTSPYEQYFGPGTRLTVT.

A note on this clonotype: One end of the junction is discordant with germline, which a read error may explain. In DNA, the CDR3 is TGCAGTGTAGGGACTAGCGGGAAATCAGATACGCCGTATTTT. Translated: CSVGTSGKSDTPYF. The chain employs TRBV20-1 and TRBJ2-3; 13 bases align to TRBD2. The CDR3 consists of 14 residues. CDR1 and CDR2 (germline): DFQATT, SNEGSKA (reference sequence).